What follows are 24 T cell receptor beta chains derived from one specimen sequenced in a study of T cells after posttransplantation cyclophosphamide. The assay was immunoSEQ multiplex PCR, and TCRdb's table has in-frame clones only and misses some. The sample consists of some 7,000 clones, around 92% of them appearing once. Treatment was busulfan-fludarabine conditioning, a marrow graft, and cyclophosphamide on days +3 and +4. The specimen was PBMCs, collected 1404 days after allogeneic stem cell transplant with posttransplant cyclophosphamide. These receptors were taken from a female patient aged 50-59 years who received an allogeneic stem cell transplant from a related donor, was CMV-positive, and had no GVHD. Certain T cells may be donor cells from the graft.

This clone has only a few counts. V is TRBV28 and J is TRBJ1-5; a weak D match, TRBD1 (5 bases). CDR3 size: 14 residues. Germline V gives CDR1 MDHEN, CDR2 SYDVKM. V lost 4 bases to trimming and J lost 8 bases, with 15 bases between them. The CDR3 DNA reads as TGTGCCAGCAGTTCCCCAGGGAGGATGGAGCCCCAGCATTTT. Residues: CASSSPGRMEPQHF.

The chain links TRBV18 to TRBJ1-1, with 8 bases identical to TRBD1. Unmatched junction bases numbered 8, after V lost 4 bases and J lost 1 base. The CDR3 has 16 residues. Looked up from germline, CDR1 is KGHSH and CDR2 is LQKENI. The CDR3 nucleotides read TGTGCCAGCTCACTACGAAGACAGGGGTCGAACACTGAAGCTTTCTTT. Protein product: CASSLRRQGSNTEAFF.

The V call is TRBV18, the J call TRBJ1-1; possible D gene TRBD1, 6 bases. Trimming removed 4 bases from V and 3 bases from J, with 18 bases in between. The CDR3 is 16 amino acids. The germline V gene encodes CDR1 KGHSH and CDR2 LQKENI. The CDR3 region is CASSLRQGFSDTEAFF. The CDR3 region has the DNA TGTGCCAGCTCACTCCGGCAGGGGTTTTCGGACACTGAAGCTTTCTTT.

The chain has TRBV19 and TRBJ1-2; D is unclear. There are 13 residues in the CDR3. CDR1 LNHDA and CDR2 SQIVND come from the germline V gene (reference sequence). V dropped 9 bases and J dropped 2 bases, with 13 bases sitting between them. The CDR3 DNA reads as TGTGCCAGCGCCCCGGGTTTGAACTATGGCTACACCTTC. The encoded protein is CASAPGLNYGYTF.

This chain uses TRBV19 with TRBJ2-4; no firm D call. The V end was cut by 5 bases, the J end by 2 bases, with 13 bases between. Per germline, CDR1 LNHDA and CDR2 SQIVND (reference sequence). The CDR3 runs to 15 residues. CDR3 DNA sequence: TGTGCCAGTAGTCCGCAGTTTACATCCAAAAACATTCAGTACTTC. It translates to CASSPQFTSKNIQYF.

The chain couples TRBV29-1 to TRBJ2-4; unclear D gene. Deletions cut 1 base from V and 0 bases from J, with 13 bases between. This CDR3 comprises 16 residues. Germline V CDR1 and CDR2: SQVTM, ANQGSEA. Here the CDR3 reads CSVEVGQILAKNIQYF. The CDR3 DNA follows: TGCAGCGTTGAAGTTGGGCAGATTCTAGCCAAAAACATTCAGTACTTC.

This clone came up once. The chain joins TRBV4-1 to TRBJ2-5, with 8 bases identical to TRBD1. In germline, CDR1 is MGHRA, CDR2 YSYEKL. The CDR3 length is 15 residues. Trimming at V came to 5 bases and at J to 7 bases, leaving 12 bases not matched to a gene. Here the CDR3 DNA reads TGCGCCAGCAGCTCATGGCCCCAGGGGGCGCGGACCCAGTACTTC. Protein: CASSSWPQGARTQYF.

The genes are TRBV29-1 and TRBJ1-1, with no clear D. The germline V gene encodes CDR1 SQVTM and CDR2 ANQGSEA. V lost 5 bases, J lost 0 bases, and 10 bases lay in between. The CDR3 sequence is 13 residues long. CDR3 loop: CSVRGSLNTEAFF. In DNA form, the CDR3 reads TGCAGCGTTCGCGGGTCTTTGAACACTGAAGCTTTCTTT.

The count of this clone is one. The chain employs TRBV27 and TRBJ1-3, with D maybe TRBD1 (6 bases). V was pared by 9 bases and J by 0 bases, with 9 bases between. This CDR3 is built from 13 residues. Germline CDR1 MNHEY, CDR2 SMNVEV (reference sequence). As DNA, the CDR3 is TGTGCCAGTTCACAGGGCTCTGGAAACACCATATATTTT. Translation: CASSQGSGNTIYF.

This clone appeared a single time. The chain recombines TRBV6-1 with TRBJ1-1; D unresolved. This CDR3 contains 14 residues. In germline, CDR1 is MNHNS, CDR2 SASEGT. The V end lost 7 bases, the J end lost 13 bases, and 25 bases lay between the germline ends. CDR3 loop: CASTATSGISKDFF. The DNA for the CDR3 is TGTGCCAGCACAGCGACCTCCGGGATCTCAAAGGATTTCTTT.

This rearrangement joins TRBV7-2 to TRBJ2-3; TRBD1 is a possible D gene (6 bases). CDR3 length equals 16 residues. Trimming took 4 bases from V and 3 from J, leaving 17 bases between them. Germline CDR1 and CDR2: SGHTA and FQGNSA. CDR3 sequence (DNA): TGTGCCAGCAGCTCCCGCGGACAGAGGAATACAGATACGCAGTATTTT. Protein: CASSSRGQRNTDTQYF.

The CDR3 region is CATSKGGSGMRQEKQFF. CDR3 coding DNA: TGTGCCACCAGCAAAGGAGGGAGCGGGATGCGTCAAGAAAAGCAGTTCTTC. The chain has TRBV15 and TRBJ2-1; TRBD2 matches 7 bases. The CDR3 totals 17 residues. CDR1 LNHNV and CDR2 YYDKDF come from the germline V gene (reference sequence). The J segment lost 11 bases and the V segment lost 4 bases, leaving 20 bases of the junction unmatched.

The V and J genes are TRBV19 and TRBJ1-1, with 7 nucleotides matching TRBD1. Germline V lookup: CDR1 LNHDA, CDR2 SQIVND (reference sequence). The CDR3 consists of 13 residues. V lost 2 bases to trimming and J lost 7 bases; unmatched junction nucleotides: 4. The CDR3 here is CASSIMRDSEAFF. For the CDR3, the DNA is TGTGCCAGTAGTATAATGAGGGACAGTGAAGCTTTCTTT.

This clone has only a few counts. The genes are TRBV7-3 and TRBJ2-3; 12 positions agree with TRBD2. The J segment lost 4 bases and the V segment lost 5 bases, leaving 4 bases of the junction unmatched. This CDR3 region has 15 residues. CDR1 and CDR2 from the germline V gene are SGHTA and FQGTGA. CDR3 loop: CASSLAGGTSDTQYF. The DNA of the CDR3 is TGTGCCAGCAGCCTAGCGGGAGGGACCTCAGATACGCAGTATTTT. Full variable domain (missing parts from reference TRBV7-3 and TRBJ2-3): GAGVSQTPSNKVTEKGKYVELRCDPISGHTALYWYRQSLGQGPEFLIYFQGTGAADDSGLPNDRFFAVRPEGSVSTLKIQRTERGDSAVYLCASSLAGGTSDTQYFGPGTRLTVL.

The chain employs TRBV19 and TRBJ2-7; 8 nucleotides line up with TRBD2. The germline V gene has CDR1 LNHDA and CDR2 SQIVND (reference sequence). This CDR3 region has 17 residues. Losses at the gene ends were 7 bases for V and 1 base for J; bases not matched to a gene: 15. The CDR3 here is CASTPGGGSIGSYEQYF. The CDR3, as DNA: TGTGCCAGTACCCCTGGCGGGGGGAGTATTGGTTCCTACGAGCAGTACTTC.

This clone has a single count. V gene TRBV7-2 combines with J gene TRBJ1-3; D remains ambiguous. The ends were cut back, 2 bases at V and 0 bases at J, with 8 bases in the middle. CDR3 length: 15 residues. Germline V gene lookup returns CDR1 SGHTA and CDR2 FQGNSA. Here the CDR3 DNA reads TGTGCCAGCAGCTTATTCCCGGGCTCTGGAAACACCATATATTTT. Its protein is CASSLFPGSGNTIYF.

The rearrangement joins TRBV18 to TRBJ2-2; maybe TRBD2 (6 bases). This CDR3 contains 17 residues. CDR1 is KGHSH, CDR2 LQKENI, per germline. The ends were cut back, 1 base at V and 0 bases at J, with 12 bases in the middle. CDR3 loop: CASSPRRDGTNTGELFF. The CDR3 nucleotides read TGTGCCAGCTCACCACGGAGGGACGGGACGAACACCGGGGAGCTGTTTTTT. The full variable domain, rest sourced from reference TRBV18 and TRBJ2-2, is NAGVMQNPRHLVRRRGQEARLRCSPMKGHSHVYWYRQLPEEGLKFMVYLQKENIIDESGMPKERFSAEFPKEGPSILRIQQVVRGDSAAYFCASSPRRDGTNTGELFFGEGSRLTVL.

The DNA of the CDR3 is TGTGCCAGCTTAGCTAGCGGGATTTGGGGTGAGCAGTTCTTC. It specifies CASLASGIWGEQFF. This chain joins TRBV6-5 and TRBJ2-1, with TRBD2 matching over 9 bases. Germline V gene lookup returns CDR1 MNHEY and CDR2 SVGAGI. The junction had 11 bases not matched to a gene; V was cut back by 8 bases and J by 9 bases. The CDR3 runs 14 residues.

The CDR3 DNA reads TGTGCCAGCAGTAAACTTCCCGCCCCTAGCCATTATGGCTACACCTTC. The encoded protein is CASSKLPAPSHYGYTF. V gene TRBV2 combines with J gene TRBJ1-2; D unclear. CDR1 is SNHLY, CDR2 FYNNEI, per germline. With 5 bases removed from V and 5 bases from J, the gap between germline ends came to 21 bases. The CDR3 is 16 residues long.

This chain links TRBV2 with TRBJ1-1; D is unclear. CDR1 and CDR2 from the germline V gene are SNHLY and FYNNEI. V dropped 6 bases and J dropped 3 bases, with 5 bases sitting between them. The CDR3 totals 11 residues. The CDR3 loop reads CASSPYTEAFF. The CDR3 DNA reads as TGTGCCAGCAGCCCCTACACTGAAGCTTTCTTT.

The rearrangement joins TRBV7-2 to TRBJ2-7, with 10 bases identical to TRBD2. Per germline, CDR1 SGHTA and CDR2 FQGNSA. The CDR3 length is 14 residues. Trimming at V came to 4 bases and at J to 4 bases, leaving 4 bases not matched to a gene. This chain's CDR3 is CASSYQRGGYEQYF. The CDR3 coding sequence is TGTGCCAGCAGCTACCAGCGGGGGGGGTACGAGCAGTACTTC.

About this clone itself: One junction end does not reproduce the germline sequence, and a read error may be involved. J is TRBJ2-2 and V is TRBV28, with 7 bases matching TRBD2. Germline V gene lookup returns CDR1 MDHEN and CDR2 SYDVKM. The CDR3 is 17 residues long. CDR3 DNA sequence: TGTGTCAGCATCGGGCTTGCGACACAGCGGGGAACCGGGGAGCTGTTTTTT. The encoded protein is CVSIGLATQRGTGELFF.

This clone was seen more than once but under ten times. The rearrangement uses TRBV19 and TRBJ2-7; 8 bases match TRBD2. Germline CDR1 LNHDA, CDR2 SQIVND (reference sequence). The CDR3 sequence is 16 residues long. J gave up 2 bases and V 1 base, and 7 bases lay outside the gene matches. The CDR3 sequence is CASSIGLLAEPYEQYF. CDR3 nucleotides: TGTGCCAGTAGTATAGGTTTACTAGCGGAACCCTACGAGCAGTACTTC.

This chain uses TRBV7-2 with TRBJ2-2; D unresolved. Germline-derived CDR1 and CDR2 are SGHTA and FQGNSA. The CDR3 extends over 15 amino acids. The V gene lost 5 bases and the J gene lost 3 bases, with 13 bases spanning the gap. The CDR3 sequence is CASSPRVRDTGELFF. Here the CDR3 DNA reads TGTGCCAGCAGCCCCCGCGTACGGGACACCGGGGAGCTGTTTTTT.